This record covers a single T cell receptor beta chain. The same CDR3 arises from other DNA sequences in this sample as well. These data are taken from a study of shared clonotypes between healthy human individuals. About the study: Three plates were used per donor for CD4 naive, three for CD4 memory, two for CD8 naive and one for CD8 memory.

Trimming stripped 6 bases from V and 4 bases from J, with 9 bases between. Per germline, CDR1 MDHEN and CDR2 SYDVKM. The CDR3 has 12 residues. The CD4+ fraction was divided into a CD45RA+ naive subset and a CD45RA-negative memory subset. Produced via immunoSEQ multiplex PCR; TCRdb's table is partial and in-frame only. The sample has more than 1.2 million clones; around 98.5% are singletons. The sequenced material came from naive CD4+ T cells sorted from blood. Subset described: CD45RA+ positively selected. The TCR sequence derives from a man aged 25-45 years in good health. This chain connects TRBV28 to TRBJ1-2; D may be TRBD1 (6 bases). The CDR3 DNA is TGTGCCAGCAGGACAGGTATCTATGGCTACACCTTC. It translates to CASRTGIYGYTF.